The rows below give T cell receptor beta chains drawn from one sample of a study of OX40 agonist ivuxolimab in advanced cancers. This table comes from immunoSEQ multiplex PCR, and its TCRdb copy is limited to in-frame clones, with some not included. The sample lists roughly 80,000 clones, approximately 94% seen once, with 14% in the top ten. The sample consisted of CD4+ or CD8+ T cells sorted from blood, taken in a trial of the OX40 agonist ivuxolimab. All receptors come from an adult with an advanced solid tumor such as melanoma, head and neck, liver or kidney cancer. Both conserved end residues are part of each CDR3. Fields, in order: J gene, V gene, D gene, clone size, CDR3 protein, CDR3 DNA. The D gene is left open where the match is weak. Some rows mark clone size as missing; the rest say once, few, many or name a class of expanded clone.

J: TRBJ2-1
V: TRBV6-6
D: TRBD2
size: NA
CDR3: CAVRGLADNEQFF
DNA: TGTGCCGTAAGGGGACTAGCTGACAATGAGCAGTTCTTC

J: TRBJ2-7
V: TRBV6-5
D: TRBD1
size: NA
CDR3: CASSAGTGVYEQYF
DNA: TGTGCCAGCAGCGCCGGGACAGGGGTTTACGAGCAGTACTTC

J: TRBJ2-1
V: TRBV6-5
D: NA
size: NA
CDR3: CASSSGYNEQFF
DNA: TGTGCCAGCAGTTCGGGCTACAATGAGCAGTTCTTC

J: TRBJ1-1
V: TRBV5-1
D: NA
size: NA
CDR3: CASSLVQQKPLNTEAFF
DNA: TGCGCCAGCAGCTTAGTACAGCAAAAGCCCCTGAACACTGAAGCTTTCTTT

J: TRBJ2-7
V: TRBV27
D: NA
size: NA
CDR3: CASSGGTLVYEQYF
DNA: TGTGCCAGCAGCGGGGGGACACTCGTCTACGAGCAGTACTTC

J: TRBJ1-5
V: TRBV19
D: TRBD1
size: NA
CDR3: CASSRTGGSNQPQHF
DNA: TGTGCCAGTAGTCGGACAGGGGGGAGCAATCAGCCCCAGCATTTT

J: TRBJ1-2
V: TRBV4-3
D: TRBD1
size: NA
CDR3: CASSQAGTGGAGGYTF
DNA: TGCGCCAGCAGCCAAGCCGGGACAGGGGGCGCGGGAGGCTACACCTTC

J: TRBJ2-1
V: TRBV13
D: TRBD1
size: NA
CDR3: CASSLGTGWDEQFF
DNA: TGTGCCAGCAGCCTGGGGACAGGGTGGGATGAGCAGTTCTTC

J: TRBJ2-7
V: TRBV27
D: NA
size: few
CDR3: CASSSGLREQYF
DNA: TGTGCCAGCAGTTCCGGACTACGCGAGCAGTACTTC

J: TRBJ1-1
V: TRBV6-1
D: NA
size: NA
CDR3: CASGWGPLNTEAFF
DNA: TGTGCCAGCGGGTGGGGACCTCTGAACACTGAAGCTTTCTTT

J: TRBJ1-2
V: TRBV6-5
D: NA
size: NA
CDR3: CASSYSNSYGYGYTF
DNA: TGTGCCAGCAGTTACTCGAACTCGTACGGCTATGGCTACACCTTC

J: TRBJ2-3
V: TRBV5-4
D: NA
size: NA
CDR3: CASSYDSPPAADTQYF
DNA: TGTGCCAGCAGTTATGACAGTCCTCCCGCGGCAGATACGCAGTATTTT

J: TRBJ1-2
V: TRBV5-3
D: NA
size: NA
CDR3: CARSRPPSRNYGYTF
DNA: TGTGCCAGAAGCCGCCCCCCCAGTAGGAACTATGGCTACACCTTC